This T cell receptor (beta chain) was identified in a study of technical replicates of blood from a handful of donors. This clone has a handful of counts. Germline V gene sequence: CDR1 LNHDA, CDR2 SQIVND (reference sequence). The CDR3 totals 16 residues. Trimming cost V 0 bases and J 4 bases; bases outside gene matches: 5. The table came from immunoSEQ multiplex PCR; TCRdb's copy has only in-frame clones and leaves some out. The repertoire holds 75,000 to 90,000 clones, with just under 95% as singletons. This TCR was sampled from a human donor in good health. The V gene is TRBV19, the J gene TRBJ2-2, with 7 bases matching TRBD2. The sample was T cells isolated from PBMCs. In DNA, the CDR3 is TGTGCCAGTAGTATAGACCGGGGAGGGACCACCGGGGAGCTGTTTTTT. It codes for CASSIDRGGTTGELFF. The entire variable domain, with the rest obtained from reference TRBV19 and TRBJ2-2, is as follows: DGGITQSPKYLFRKEGQNVTLSCEQNLNHDAMYWYRQDPGQGLRLIYYSQIVNDFQKGDIAEGYSVSREKKESFPLTVTSAQKNPTAFYLCASSIDRGGTTGELFFGEGSRLTVL.